The sequence of this T cell receptor beta chain was determined in a study of T cells in localized non-small cell lung cancer. Points from the study as a whole: In the blood, greater T cell density corresponded to longer overall survival. Uninvolved adjacent lung had more T cell clonality than any other tissue, topping tumor. Sequencing covered just one tumor region, so heterogeneity cannot be ruled out.

V was clipped by 4 bases and J by 0 bases; unmatched bases: 3. The CDR3 loop spans 15 amino acids. Germline V CDR1 and CDR2: MDHEN, SYDVKM. Comments on this clone: No antigen is known for it.

Profiling relied on immunoSEQ multiplex PCR, and the TCRdb table lists in-frame clones only, not all of them. Found here are some 52,000 clones, roughly 88% of them singletons; the top ten hold more than 15%. This receptor was identified in a male donor older than 55 with stage III squamous cell lung carcinoma. This chain connects TRBV28 to TRBJ2-7, with 10 bases aligning to TRBD2. Source: peripheral blood, taken before any cancer treatment. CDR3 in amino acids: CASSSSGGLSYEQYF. The CDR3 bases are TGTGCCAGCAGTTCTAGCGGGGGCCTCTCCTACGAGCAGTACTTC.